The clone carrying this T cell receptor beta chain came up a few times. The data were obtained in a study of glioma-infiltrating T cells after dendritic cell vaccination. None of the glioblastoma patients had an isocitrate dehydrogenase mutation. The protocol was immunoSEQ multiplex PCR, while the TCRdb copy is restricted to in-frame clones and leaves out a portion. Of some 87,000 clones listed, roughly 84% were seen once; the top ten hold just under 3%. The length of the CDR3 is 15 residues. The germline V gene has CDR1 LNHDA and CDR2 SQIVND (reference sequence). V was cut by 8 bases and J by 8 bases, with 19 bases left in between.

Sequencing was performed on blood, taken before dendritic cell vaccination. This chain connects TRBV19 to TRBJ1-6, with a possible D match to TRBD1 (5 bases). This TCR was recovered from a human donor with glioblastoma. CDR3 amino acids: CASSAGGRNDSPLHF. The CDR3 nucleotides are TGTGCCAGTTCGGCGGGGGGGAGAAATGATTCACCCCTCCACTTT.